A selection of T cell receptor beta chains follows, all from one sample in a study of early T cells in non-severe SARS-CoV-2 infection. MiXCR was run by TCRdb on the 5' RACE reads, yielding one entry per CDR3 protein. The top ten hold approximately 2.6% of the sample, which has about 77,000 distinct CDR3 sequences, about a sixth seen once. Sequencing was carried out using whole blood. These receptors all stem from an adult who was a healthcare worker with PCR-confirmed SARS-CoV-2 infection or an uninfected control (not recorded which). Each CDR3 is given without its conserved first and last residue.

TRBV15 | ATLKGDGYGYT
TRBV7-9 | ASSLGINPY
TRBV30 | AWSVLVGQAYNEQF
TRBV2 | ASSEGNEQY
TRBV5-1 | ASSLDAAFTNYGYT
TRBV5-1 | ASSRRQGFQETQY
TRBV18 | ASSPRRGGGTDTQY
TRBV28 | ASSFGTFSTQY
TRBV7-2 | ASSLAANSYNEQF
TRBV5-1 | ASSSPGTRSYEQY
TRBV5-6 | ASSLGQPITKNIQY
TRBV3-1 | ASSPDRGRLEKLF
TRBV7-6 | ASSREASYEQY
TRBV28 | ASSHPTGVHQPQH
TRBV20-1 | SASGTGLYEQY
TRBV20-1 | SARDLTSRKQETQY
TRBV18 | ASSPRQAGDPDTQH
TRBV29-1 | SVEGVAGANVLT
TRBV6-6 | ASSLHASGANVLT
TRBV12-3/TRBV12-4 | ASRPRTGFYNEQF
TRBV12-3/TRBV12-4 | ASSSLGTASNTGELF
TRBV29-1 | SVLTGTGAKTQY
TRBV18 | ASSPKQGTEAF